This T cell receptor beta chain is drawn from a study of cytomegalovirus exposure and HLA in healthy donors. Measured with immunoSEQ multiplex PCR; TCRdb has only the in-frame clones, and not every one. The data contain 110,000 to 150,000 clones, just under 90% of them singletons. General observations from the study: In vitro assays verified that three CMV-associated chains recognized CMV antigens specifically.

This clone was seen a single time. Its antigen remains unknown. Its ends do not fully match the called genes, so a read error is possible. Germline-derived CDR1 and CDR2 are SSHAT and FNYEAQ (reference sequence). The length of the CDR3 is 14 residues. The donors belonged to the 120-subject validation cohort, separate from the roughly 700-subject first cohort. This TCR was recovered from a young woman in good health and CMV-seropositive. The sample consisted of PBMCs. The rearrangement uses TRBV7-7 and TRBJ2-1, with D perhaps matching TRBD1 (6 bases). The CDR3 DNA reads TGTGCTAGCAGCCCCAGGGGACGGTACAATGAGCAGTTCTTC. Protein sequence: CASSPRGRYNEQFF.